This passage covers 9 T cell receptor beta chains from one sample sequenced in a study of blood T cell repertoires in COVID-19. Data came from immunoSEQ multiplex PCR; TCRdb stores just in-frame clones and leaves some out. The repertoire holds 150,000 to 180,000 clones, with about 89% as singletons. The material sequenced was peripheral blood. These receptors were collected from a man over 45 with acute or convalescent COVID-19.

This clone was seen only once. The chain employs TRBV2 and TRBJ1-2, with 8 bases identical to TRBD1. CDR1 and CDR2 (germline): SNHLY, FYNNEI. The CDR3 totals 16 residues. Trimming took 4 bases from V and 2 from J; bases not matched to a gene: 9. The CDR3 spells CASSAQGALVNYGYTF. The CDR3 nucleotides are TGTGCCAGCAGTGCGCAGGGGGCCTTGGTGAACTATGGCTACACCTTC.

The chain combines TRBV20-1 with TRBJ1-1; 8 bases agree with TRBD1. With V trimmed by 3 bases and J by 2 bases, 5 bases remained unmatched. The CDR3 totals 14 residues. Germline V gene lookup returns CDR1 DFQATT and CDR2 SNEGSKA (reference sequence). Here the CDR3 reads CSASPGTGNTEAFF. In nucleotides, the CDR3 is TGCAGTGCTAGTCCCGGGACAGGCAACACTGAAGCTTTCTTT.

The rearrangement uses TRBV11-2 and TRBJ2-1; a possible D gene is TRBD1 (5 bases). The germline V gene encodes CDR1 SGHAT and CDR2 FQNNGV. The CDR3 runs 17 residues. Trimming took 0 bases from V and 5 from J, leaving 17 bases between them. Written as DNA, the CDR3 is TGTGCCAGCAGCTTAGAGCTCAGGGCCTTATACCACAATGAGCAGTTCTTC. It encodes CASSLELRALYHNEQFF.

CDR3 in amino acids: CASIFGTGDQPQHF. CDR3 coding DNA: TGTGCCAGCATCTTTGGGACGGGAGATCAGCCCCAGCATTTT. The chain has TRBV28 and TRBJ1-5; a possible D gene is TRBD1 (5 bases). V gave up 7 bases and J gave up 5 bases, with 15 bases separating them. CDR3 length equals 14 residues. Germline V lookup: CDR1 MDHEN, CDR2 SYDVKM. The variable domain in full, with the rest retrieved from reference TRBV28 and TRBJ1-5, is DVKVTQSSRYLVKRTGEKVFLECVQDMDHENMFWYRQDPGLGLRLIYFSYDVKMKEKGDIPEGYSVSREKKERFSLILESASTNQTSMYLCASIFGTGDQPQHFGDGTRLSIL.

The V gene is TRBV6-1, the J gene TRBJ2-7; D remains unclear. V gave up 1 base and J gave up 6 bases, with 13 bases separating them. This CDR3 contains 14 residues. Germline lookup yields CDR1 MNHNS and CDR2 SASEGT. The CDR3 protein is CASSEGRYTGEQYV. CDR3 in DNA: TGTGCCAGCAGTGAAGGGCGGTACACCGGCGAGCAGTACGTC.

This clone was counted a single time. The rearrangement joins TRBV5-4 to TRBJ2-7; 10 nucleotides match TRBD1. The CDR3 runs to 15 residues. With V trimmed by 2 bases and J by 3 bases, 5 bases remained unmatched. Germline V lookup: CDR1 SGHNT, CDR2 YYREEE (reference sequence). Written as DNA, the CDR3 is TGTGCCAGCAGCTTCGGGACAGGGGAAGGCTACGAGCAGTACTTC. Translated, it gives CASSFGTGEGYEQYF.

V usage is TRBV27 and J usage is TRBJ1-1; D is perhaps TRBD1 (6 bases). Per the germline V gene, CDR1 is MNHEY and CDR2 is SMNVEV (reference sequence). The CDR3 spans 14 residues. V lost 5 bases, J lost 6 bases, and 16 bases lay in between. CDR3 sequence: CASSPVDSTAEAFF. Written as DNA, the CDR3 is TGTGCCAGCAGTCCCGTGGACAGTACGGCTGAAGCTTTCTTT.

The rearrangement links TRBV11-2 to TRBJ2-1, with 9 positions matching TRBD1. The ends lost 5 bases at V and 4 bases at J; junction bases unmatched: 6. CDR1 is SGHAT and CDR2 is FQNNGV in the germline V gene. The CDR3 loop spans 15 amino acids. The CDR3 DNA is TGTGCCAGCAGCATAAACGGACAGGGGTACAATGAGCAGTTCTTC. Its protein product is CASSINGQGYNEQFF.

This chain uses TRBV3-1 (or the pseudogene TRBV3-2) with TRBJ2-1, with TRBD2 matching 10 bases. The CDR3 runs to 16 residues. The V and J ends lost 3 bases and 4 bases, in that order; junction bases with no gene match: 6. Germline values: CDR1 LGHDT, CDR2 YNNKEL (reference sequence). CDR3: CASSQGIAGGYNEQFF. For the CDR3, the DNA is TGTGCCAGCAGCCAGGGCATAGCGGGGGGTTACAATGAGCAGTTCTTC.